One and the same sample provided the 9 T cell receptor beta chains below, sequenced in a study of T cells in Graves' hyperthyroidism and ophthalmopathy. Amplified TCR beta CDR3 regions came from RNA transcripts. First-round RT-PCR of the TCR CDR3 relied on the HTBI primer set. In TCRdb, the multiplex PCR reads were re-called with MiXCR into one record per CDR3 protein. The repertoire holds approximately 870,000 distinct CDR3 sequences, about 38% seen once, with roughly 8.3% in the top ten. Input material: blood. These receptors were taken from a man younger than 35 with Graves' hyperthyroidism.

This clonotype showed up just a few times. The chain is built from TRBV2 and TRBJ2-5, with 8 bases fitting TRBD1. There are 14 residues in the CDR3. CDR1 and CDR2 (germline): SNHLY, FYNNEI. The V segment lost 7 bases and the J segment 1 base; nucleotides outside the gene matches: 5. In DNA form, the CDR3 reads TGTGCCAGCAAGAACAGGGGGTCCCAAGAGACCCAGTACTTC. It encodes CASKNRGSQETQYF.

This clonotype was observed at least ten times. The rearrangement links TRBV7-9 to TRBJ2-2; TRBD1 aligns across 9 bases. This CDR3 spans 18 amino acids. V shed 5 bases, J shed 4 bases, and the junction held 14 bases outside the gene matches. Per germline, CDR1 SEHNR and CDR2 FQNEAQ (reference sequence). The CDR3 protein is CASSITSGTGTSTGELFF. Here the CDR3 DNA reads TGTGCCAGCAGCATTACATCCGGGACAGGGACGTCCACCGGGGAGCTGTTTTTT.

J is TRBJ1-1 and V is TRBV25-1; a possible D gene is TRBD1 (5 bases). Germline-derived CDR1 and CDR2 are MGHDK and SYGVNS. The CDR3 consists of 14 residues. V lost 8 bases and J lost 3, with 16 bases in between. In DNA, the CDR3 is TGTGCCAGCGTTGAAGACGGACATTACACTGAAGCTTTCTTT. This translates into CASVEDGHYTEAFF. Using reference TRBV25-1 and TRBJ1-1 for the parts outside the CDR3, the full variable domain is EADIYQTPRYLVIGTGKKITLECSQTMGHDKMYWYQQDPGMELHLIHYSYGVNSTEKGDLSSESTVSRIRTEHFPLTLESARPSHTSQYLCASVEDGHYTEAFFGQGTRLTVV.

In this sample, this clonotype turned up many times. V usage is TRBV2 and J usage is TRBJ2-5, with 8 bases fitting TRBD2. The CDR3 is 15 amino acids. V was clipped by 6 bases and J by 5 bases; unmatched bases: 11. Per the germline V gene, CDR1 is SNHLY and CDR2 is FYNNEI. CDR3 in DNA: TGTGCCAGCAGCCCGGGGGGGCTAGCGGTGGAGACCCAGTACTTC. Residues: CASSPGGLAVETQYF.

This chain joins TRBV10-3 and TRBJ1-6; D is perhaps TRBD1 (5 bases). V was trimmed by 4 bases and J by 10 bases, leaving 14 bases between them. Germline CDR1 and CDR2: ENHRY and SYGVKD. The CDR3 consists of 14 residues. CDR3: CAISGTGGNSPLHF. DNA for the CDR3: TGTGCCATCAGTGGAACAGGAGGGAACTCACCCCTCCACTTT.

This clonotype was seen ten or more times. The rearrangement links TRBV29-1 to TRBJ2-5; 10 nucleotides line up with TRBD1. CDR1 is SQVTM, CDR2 ANQGSEA, per germline. J lost 0 bases, V lost 2 bases, and 9 bases had no gene match. The CDR3 length is 17 residues. CDR3 in amino acids: CSVEPLRQGANQETQYF. CDR3 DNA sequence: TGCAGCGTTGAACCCCTCAGACAGGGGGCGAACCAAGAGACCCAGTACTTC. The variable domain in full, completed from reference TRBV29-1 and TRBJ2-5, reads SAVISQKPSRDICQRGTSLTIQCQVDSQVTMMFWYRQQPGQSLTLIATANQGSEATYESGFVIDKFPISRPNLTFSTLTVSNMSPEDSSIYLCSVEPLRQGANQETQYFGPGTRLLVL.

V and J are TRBV7-2 and TRBJ1-3, with D possibly matching TRBD1 (5 bases). Trimming removed 5 bases at V and 0 bases at J, with 17 bases between. The CDR3 covers 17 residues. Germline CDR1 is SGHTA and CDR2 is FQGNSA. The CDR3 DNA reads TGTGCCAGCAGCGGGAGGGCAGGGATCGACTCTGGAAACACCATATATTTT. Its translation is CASSGRAGIDSGNTIYF.

The chain joins TRBV11-2 to TRBJ2-5; TRBD1 aligns across 8 bases. The CDR3 is 16 residues long. After removal of 5 bases from V and 4 bases from J, the junction contained 12 bases not matched to a gene. Per the germline V gene, CDR1 is SGHAT and CDR2 is FQNNGV. The CDR3 coding sequence is TGTGCCAGCAGCCTAGGCCGGACAGGGCACGGAGAGACCCAGTACTTC. This encodes CASSLGRTGHGETQYF.

Note on this clonotype: An end of the junction does not agree with germline; a read error may underlie this. This chain links TRBV7-3 with TRBJ2-6; 7 bases line up with TRBD1. CDR1 and CDR2 (germline): SGHTA, FQGTGA. This CDR3 is 13 amino acids long. In DNA, the CDR3 is TGTGCCAGCAGCTACAGGGGCTCGAACACTGAAGCTTTC. This sequence encodes CASSYRGSNTEAF.